The clone carrying this TCR beta chain was picked up many times. Time point: patch test 3, about 24 weeks after DPC sensitization. Treatment meaning: therapeutic diphenylcyclopropenone sensitization with weekly scalp DPC. TCRdb re-called the RACE reads through MiXCR, storing one row per CDR3 protein. The data contain roughly 50,000 distinct CDR3 sequences, 9.9% of them singletons. The sample belongs to a study of human T cells and chemical hapten exposure. The V segment lost 2 bases and the J segment 7 bases; nucleotides outside the gene matches: 15. The CDR3 spans 18 residues. Germline loops: CDR1 MNHEY, CDR2 SVGEGT.

The V gene is TRBV6-2 or TRBV6-3, the J gene TRBJ2-1, with 9 positions matching TRBD2. The sequence derives from a woman aged 40 to 50 with alopecia areata. Some clones in this sample may be carry-over from other donors' samples. This specimen consisted of whole blood, obtained in connection with sensitization to the hapten diphenylcyclopropenone (DPC). DNA of the CDR3: TGTGCCAGCAGTTACCTGAGGGCTAGCGGGGACTGGGGGAATGAGCAGTTCTTC. It codes for CASSYLRASGDWGNEQFF.